The source of this T cell receptor beta chain is a study of cytomegalovirus exposure and HLA in healthy donors. Primers included in the PCR were 60 Vbeta and 13 Jbeta primers. Here immunoSEQ multiplex PCR was the method, and the copy in TCRdb shows in-frame clones only, minus some. Of around 120,000 clones in the sample, around 80% were seen once. CDR3 size: 12 residues. V lost 4 bases and J lost 17, with 15 bases in between. Germline V gives CDR1 SNHLY, CDR2 FYNNEI. Sequencing was carried out using PBMCs. This receptor was taken from a boy aged 2 to 10 in good health and CMV-seronegative. The rearrangement uses TRBV2 and TRBJ1-6; tentatively, D is TRBD1 (6 bases). The CDR3 coding sequence is TGTGCCAGCAGTGCGGAACAGGGAAAAATCCACTTT. Protein product: CASSAEQGKIHF. Supplemented by reference TRBV2 and TRBJ1-6, the full variable domain reads EPEVTQTPSHQVTQMGQEVILRCVPISNHLYFYWYRQILGQKVEFLVSFYNNEISEKSEIFDDQFSVERPDGSNFTLKIRSTKLEDSAMYFCASSAEQGKIHFGNGTRLTVT.